The following is a TCR beta chain sequence with its context. Its antigen is still unknown. The record has no base qualities; no much larger clone is one base away. V gives up 4 bases and J gives up 4 bases, and the segment between their germline ends measures 13 bases. Including cysteine and phenylalanine, the CDR3 has 15 amino acids. The CDR3 DNA has 45 bases and is translated from base 1. CDR1 is given as LNHDA and CDR2 as SQIVND, both from the germline V gene (reference sequence). This entry comes from a study of blood T cell repertoires in COVID-19 (dated by TCRdb to between 2020 and 2021). Context from the whole study: Collaborator samples came from the United States, Italy and Spain and covered acute and convalescent phases of COVID-19. The prospective study material was composed of cDNA or gDNA derived from T cells, B-cell-depleted T cells, or PBMCs. The dataset comprised deeply sampled blood TCRbeta repertoires from subjects exposed to, actively infected with, or recovered from COVID-19. The repertoires were released in a freely available public database intended as a resource for research on the immune response to SARS-CoV-2. Samples came from the ongoing ImmuneRACE study (first 160 participants) plus 1,254 subjects from 6 global collaborators. Nearly every sample came with metadata listing a de-identified subject ID, COVID-19 status, age in years and sex. Where HLA class I and class II types were available, the types were taken from metadata supplied by the sample provider, not from assay-based typing. Findings and caveats that apply to the study as a whole: The amount of clinical and demographic metadata varied by source and participant and was provided uncurated.

TCRbeta CDR3 regions were amplified from genomic DNA using the immunoSEQ Assay, a bias-controlled multiplex PCR. On the study's bioinformatics: Nucleated cell counts per sample were estimated from amplification of reference gene primers within the assay. To quantify the absolute abundance of each unique TCRbeta CDR3 rearrangement, sequence reads were collapsed and filtered. For each sample, productive Simpson clonality was calculated as the square root of Simpson's diversity index across productive rearrangements. TCRdb obtained this table from immuneACCESS and retained in-frame rearrangements with V and J assigned. These tables miss some clones; where compared with another copy, unresolved V genes account for less than half of the shortfall, and the remainder is unexplained. The V and J calls and clone size are taken from that table; D and trimming were inferred from the DNA. This sample lists over 150,000 clones; around 82% were detected once. Approximately 12% of the sample goes to the ten largest clones.

Participants in the prospective study were aged roughly 18 to 90 years, lived in more than 20 United States geographic areas, and enrolled through a virtual design. In the prospective study, participants were assigned to cohorts based on the clinical history participants reported in a screening survey and a study questionnaire. ImmuneRACE Cohort 3 recovered participants were defined by two consecutive negative NP/OP PCR tests, healthcare professional clearance, or symptom resolution. Each participant in the prospective study had whole blood, serum and a nasopharyngeal or oropharyngeal swab collected by mobile phlebotomists. Over a roughly two-month period, participants in the prospective study had the option of providing additional blood draws and questionnaires. Blood samples from the prospective study were shipped frozen or at room temperature prior to DNA extraction.

The sequence was collected from a man aged 35 to 55 who had recovered from COVID-19. What was sequenced was PBMCs or T cells enriched from blood (not recorded which). This chain joins TRBV19 to TRBJ2-2; the D gene assignment is ambiguous. The CDR3 region: CASSTHAPGTGELFF. At the DNA level, the sequence is TGTGCCAGTAGTACCCATGCCCCAGGCACCGGGGAGCTGTTTTTT.